Below, 21 T cell receptor beta chains from the same sample are listed, as sequenced in a study of shared clonotypes between healthy human individuals. Sequencing used immunoSEQ multiplex PCR; TCRdb keeps in-frame clones, though not all of them. Of 2.3 million or so clones listed, 80% to 95% are singletons. The sequencing input was naive CD4+ T cells from PBMCs. Noted subset: CD45RA+ positively selected. All receptors derive from a young man in good health. Some clones in this sample may be carry-over from other donors' samples.

For this clone: This sample also contains other DNA sequences that code for the same CDR3. This chain joins TRBV11-3 and TRBJ2-7; D not certain. Germline V gives CDR1 SGHNT, CDR2 YENEEA. This CDR3 comprises 13 residues. V lost 1 base to trimming and J lost 2 bases, with 6 bases between them. The CDR3 sequence: CASSLGVAYEQYF. Written as DNA, the CDR3 is TGTGCCAGCAGCTTAGGGGTGGCCTACGAGCAGTACTTC.

This clone was counted between two and nine times. CDR3 sequence: CASRRSAEQPQHF. CDR3 DNA: TGTGCCAGCAGACGTTCGGCTGAGCAGCCCCAGCATTTT. The rearrangement links TRBV7-9 to TRBJ1-5; D is unresolved. CDR1 is SEHNR, CDR2 FQNEAQ, per germline (reference sequence). This CDR3 is built from 13 residues. The V end was cut by 6 bases, the J end by 7 bases, with 13 bases between.

This sequence joins TRBV29-1 and TRBJ2-5; maybe TRBD1 (5 bases). CDR3 length: 13 residues. V lost 4 bases and J 3 bases, leaving 12 bases between the germline ends. CDR1 and CDR2 from the germline V gene are SQVTM and ANQGSEA. The CDR3 loop is CSVGVGREETQYF. As DNA, the CDR3 is TGCAGCGTTGGGGTAGGCAGGGAAGAGACCCAGTACTTC.

This rearrangement joins TRBV7-3 to TRBJ2-1, with D possibly matching TRBD1 (6 bases). V gave up 6 bases and J gave up 14 bases, with 20 bases separating them. The CDR3 spans 13 residues. Per the germline V gene, CDR1 is SGHTA and CDR2 is FQGTGA. The CDR3 sequence: CASSPDRRIQKFF. The CDR3 DNA sequence: TGTGCCAGCAGTCCAGACAGGAGAATACAGAAGTTCTTC.

The chain carries TRBV10-3 and TRBJ2-5; 7 nucleotides match TRBD1. The length of the CDR3 is 12 residues. The V gene's germline CDR1 is ENHRY and CDR2 SYGVKD. V lost 11 bases and J lost 3; bases outside the gene matches: 6. The CDR3 spells CAARTGEETQYF. DNA for the CDR3: TGTGCCGCACGAACAGGGGAAGAGACCCAGTACTTC.

V is TRBV7-8 and J is TRBJ2-7; D remains unclear. The CDR3 contains 16 residues. Germline V gene sequence: CDR1 SGHVS, CDR2 FQNEAQ. Trimming cost V 5 bases and J 2 bases, with 19 bases left between them. Here the CDR3 DNA reads TGTGCCAGCAGCCTAGGACGCGGAAAGCCTGCCTACGAGCAGTACTTC. It is translated as CASSLGRGKPAYEQYF.

This chain joins TRBV7-8 and TRBJ2-7; D remains unclear. There are 13 residues in the CDR3. The V gene's germline CDR1 is SGHVS and CDR2 FQNEAQ. The V end lost 1 base, the J end lost 4 bases, and 8 bases lay between the germline ends. CDR3 amino acids: CASSLGLLYEQYF. CDR3 DNA: TGTGCCAGCAGCTTAGGCCTTTTGTACGAGCAGTACTTC. The variable domain in full, completed from reference TRBV7-8 and TRBJ2-7, reads GAGVSQSPRYKVAKRGQDVALRCDPISGHVSLFWYQQALGQGPEFLTYFQNEAQLDKSGLPSDRFFAERPEGSVSTLKIQRTQQEDSAVYLCASSLGLLYEQYFGPGTRLTVT.

The rearrangement links TRBV28 to TRBJ1-5, with D possibly TRBD1 on 5 matching bases. This CDR3 region has 15 residues. Germline V gene data show CDR1 as MDHEN and CDR2 as SYDVKM. Trimming took off 9 bases at V and 5 bases at J, with 20 bases between the two ends. The CDR3 DNA follows: TGTGCCAGTCTGTCGGGTGGTCAGGGCCATCAGCCCCAGCATTTT. Protein: CASLSGGQGHQPQHF.

The chain combines TRBV11-3 with TRBJ2-1, with D perhaps matching TRBD1 (5 bases). The ends were cut back, 1 base at V and 10 bases at J, with 14 bases in the middle. Germline CDR1 and CDR2: SGHNT and YENEEA. The CDR3 runs 14 residues. CDR3 DNA: TGTGCCAGCAGCTTAGGGGGCCCGCCCTCCGAGCAGTTCTTC. It specifies CASSLGGPPSEQFF.

V usage is TRBV7-2 and J usage is TRBJ1-4; a weak D match, TRBD1 (5 bases). This CDR3 is built from 18 residues. V gave up 5 bases and J gave up 8 bases, with 27 bases separating them. Germline V gene lookup returns CDR1 SGHTA and CDR2 FQGNSA. CDR3 region: CASSPDRDPDRGGEKLFF. CDR3 sequence (DNA): TGTGCCAGCAGCCCCGACCGGGACCCCGATCGGGGTGGGGAAAAACTGTTTTTT.

The chain is built from TRBV25-1 and TRBJ2-3; D is possibly TRBD1 (5 bases). Trimming took off 6 bases at V and 2 bases at J, with 24 bases between the two ends. Looked up from germline, CDR1 is MGHDK and CDR2 is SYGVNS. CDR3 length equals 18 residues. The CDR3 DNA reads as TGTGCCAGCAGGGGGCCGAACTTACAGTCCCGGTTCACAGATACGCAGTATTTT. Translated, it gives CASRGPNLQSRFTDTQYF.

The chain is built from TRBV18 and TRBJ2-3; D is ambiguous. This CDR3 has 16 residues. Germline V gene data show CDR1 as KGHSH and CDR2 as LQKENI. The V and J ends lost 5 bases and 4 bases respectively, with 19 bases between them. CDR3: CASSSGRALVSDTQYF. The CDR3, as DNA: TGTGCCAGCTCATCCGGGCGAGCCTTAGTCTCAGATACGCAGTATTTT.

The gene calls are TRBV6-5 and TRBJ1-1; D is unresolved. Per the germline V gene, CDR1 is MNHEY and CDR2 is SVGAGI. Between the trimmed V and J ends, which lost 0 bases and 11 bases, there was a span of 7 bases. The CDR3 is 11 amino acids. In DNA, the CDR3 is TGTGCCAGCAGTTACTCCGGGGTCGCTTTCTTT. This encodes CASSYSGVAFF.

V and J are TRBV28 and TRBJ2-2; D is perhaps TRBD2 (6 bases). CDR3 size: 18 residues. Germline assignment: CDR1 MDHEN and CDR2 SYDVKM. V was trimmed by 5 bases and J by 1 base, leaving 20 bases between them. DNA for the CDR3: TGTGCCAGCAGTCCCTTCCCTGGACTAAGCGGGAACACCGGGGAGCTGTTTTTT. Its protein product is CASSPFPGLSGNTGELFF.

The V gene is TRBV18, the J gene TRBJ2-5; TRBD2 agrees at 8 bases. Germline V gene lookup returns CDR1 KGHSH and CDR2 LQKENI. This CDR3 is 14 amino acids long. V lost 9 bases and J lost 3; bases outside the gene matches: 9. This CDR3 is CASLPAGVEETQYF. The CDR3 nucleotides read TGTGCCAGTTTGCCAGCGGGAGTTGAAGAGACCCAGTACTTC.

This clone occurred a few times. Other nucleotide sequences from this sample produce the same CDR3. The V call is TRBV19, the J call TRBJ1-1; 7 positions agree with TRBD1. The V gene end was trimmed by 4 bases and the J gene end by 4 bases; junction bases not matched to a gene: 3. CDR1 and CDR2 from the germline V gene are LNHDA and SQIVND (reference sequence). There are 13 residues in the CDR3. The CDR3 reads CASSTAGGTEAFF. The CDR3 nucleotides are TGTGCCAGTAGTACCGCAGGGGGCACTGAAGCTTTCTTT. The full variable domain, rest sourced from reference TRBV19 and TRBJ1-1, is DGGITQSPKYLFRKEGQNVTLSCEQNLNHDAMYWYRQDPGQGLRLIYYSQIVNDFQKGDIAEGYSVSREKKESFPLTVTSAQKNPTAFYLCASSTAGGTEAFFGQGTRLTVV.

The chain links TRBV6-5 to TRBJ2-2, with TRBD1 identical over 9 bases. After removal of 6 bases from V and 4 bases from J, the junction contained 3 bases not matched to a gene. The germline V gene encodes CDR1 MNHEY and CDR2 SVGAGI. CDR3 size: 14 residues. The CDR3 here is CASSRDRVTGELFF. The CDR3 DNA sequence: TGTGCCAGCAGCCGGGACAGGGTCACCGGGGAGCTGTTTTTT.

Details on this clone: Within the sample, other DNA sequences also encode this same CDR3. The chain links TRBV5-5 to TRBJ2-7, with D uncertain. Trimming took 0 bases from V and 3 from J, leaving 1 base between them. Germline CDR1 and CDR2: SGHKS and YYEKEE (reference sequence). This CDR3 contains 11 residues. CDR3 protein: CASSLDYEQYF. CDR3 coding DNA: TGTGCCAGCAGCTTGGACTACGAGCAGTACTTC. Drawing the rest from reference TRBV5-5 and TRBJ2-7, the complete variable domain is DAGVTQSPTHLIKTRGQQVTLRCSPISGHKSVSWYQQVLGQGPQFIFQYYEKEERGRGNFPDRFSARQFPNYSSELNVNALLLGDSALYLCASSLDYEQYFGPGTRLTVT.

The chain recombines TRBV7-9 with TRBJ2-1; D unresolved. V shed 3 bases and J shed 7 bases, with 10 bases lying between them. The CDR3 length is 13 residues. CDR1 and CDR2 from the germline V gene are SEHNR and FQNEAQ (reference sequence). CDR3 nucleotide sequence: TGTGCCAGCAGCTTGCCGGCCGTGAATGAGCAGTTCTTC. Its protein product is CASSLPAVNEQFF.

This chain links TRBV11-1 with TRBJ2-5; no firm D call. V was cut by 4 bases and J by 9 bases, with 12 bases left in between. This CDR3 region has 12 residues. Germline V gene sequence: CDR1 SGHAT, CDR2 FQDESV (reference sequence). The CDR3 bases are TGTGCCAGCAGCTCCCCCTTACGAGCCCAGTACTTC. Amino acid sequence: CASSSPLRAQYF.

The J gene is TRBJ2-7, the V gene TRBV9; no clear D. The germline gives CDR1 SGDLS, CDR2 YYNGEE. Trimming left V 5 bases short and J 0 bases short, with 15 bases between. The CDR3 is 15 residues long. CDR3 sequence reads: CASSLNGLSSYEQYF. In DNA, the CDR3 is TGTGCCAGCAGTCTTAACGGGCTCAGCTCCTACGAGCAGTACTTC.